The rows below give T cell receptor beta chains drawn from one sample of a study of radiotherapy plus CTLA-4 blockade in lung cancer. Sequencing used immunoSEQ multiplex PCR; TCRdb keeps in-frame clones, though not all of them. Among tens of thousands of clones listed, approximately 62% were seen once. The sample consisted of peripheral blood, taken from a patient treated with radiotherapy plus ipilimumab. The receptors stem from a human donor with non-small cell lung cancer who had a partial response to radiotherapy plus ipilimumab. Each CDR3 is given with its conserved first and last residue. The D gene is left open where the match is weak. Expanded clones get a size class; other rows say once, few or many, or leave the size out.

D	V	J	size	DNA	CDR3
-	TRBV14	TRBJ1-2	-	TGTGCCAGCAGCCAAGGAACCTGGGGAGACCGGGCCTACACCTTC	CASSQGTWGDRAYTF
TRBD1	TRBV11-3	TRBJ2-2	-	TGTGCCAGCAGCTCTGACAGGGGTAACGGGGAGCTGTTTTTT	CASSSDRGNGELFF
-	TRBV6-4	TRBJ1-6	-	TGTGCCAGCAGTGTCGGGAGTGATTCACCCCTCCACTTT	CASSVGSDSPLHF
-	TRBV25-1	TRBJ1-1	once	TGTGCCAGCAGTGAATGGGGAGGGGAGACCACTGAAGCTTTCTTT	CASSEWGGETTEAFF
TRBD1	TRBV27	TRBJ2-5	once	TGTGCCAGCAGTCCGGGACAGGGTAGACAAGAGACCCAGTACTTC	CASSPGQGRQETQYF
-	TRBV4-3	TRBJ1-2	once	TGCGCCAGCAGCCCCCTTTTAGGACAGCGAGTCTATGGCTACACCTTC	CASSPLLGQRVYGYTF
TRBD1	TRBV5-1	TRBJ2-7	-	TGCGCCAGCAGCTTGGTTGGGACAGTCTACGAGCAGTACTTC	CASSLVGTVYEQYF
TRBD2	TRBV25-1	TRBJ2-5	-	TGTGCCAGCAGTGGGGGACTAGCGGGGCAAGAGACCCAGTACTTC	CASSGGLAGQETQYF
-	TRBV7-2	TRBJ1-2	-	TGTGCCAGCAGCTTAAACCAGGGCCTAGACTATGGCTACACCTTC	CASSLNQGLDYGYTF
TRBD1	TRBV7-9	TRBJ2-7	few	TGTGCCAGCAGCCGGGACAGGGTAGCCTACGAGCAGTACTTC	CASSRDRVAYEQYF
-	TRBV14	TRBJ2-7	-	TGTGCCAGCAGCCCTCAGCGGGTCCGCGAGCAGTACTTC	CASSPQRVREQYF
-	TRBV13	TRBJ2-5	-	TGTGCCAGCAGCTTACCCGGGGGTGGAGAGACCCAGTACTTC	CASSLPGGGETQYF
-	TRBV10-1	TRBJ2-7	-	TGCGCCAGCAGCCCAAGAGGACAAGCAGCTTACGAGCAGTACTTC	CASSPRGQAAYEQYF
TRBD2	TRBV5-6	TRBJ2-5	-	TGTGCCAGCAGCTCACCTAGCGGGAGCCGCCAAGAGACCCAGTACTTC	CASSSPSGSRQETQYF
-	TRBV5-1	TRBJ1-4	-	TGCGCCAGCAGCTTGCGGGGTAGCGAAAAACTGTTTTTT	CASSLRGSEKLFF
-	TRBV7-9	TRBJ1-6	-	TGTGCCAGCAGCTTAGGGGCGTATTCACCCCTCCACTTT	CASSLGAYSPLHF
-	TRBV27	TRBJ2-3	few	TGTGCCAGCCGGCGGACAGATACGCAGTATTTT	CASRRTDTQYF
-	TRBV2	TRBJ1-5	-	TGTGCCAGCCAAGCAACAGTTTACAATCAGCCCCAGCATTTT	CASQATVYNQPQHF
-	TRBV7-6	TRBJ2-1	-	TGTGCCAGCAGCTCCGGGGCAGGGAGGTCCTACAATGAGCAGTTCTTC	CASSSGAGRSYNEQFF
TRBD1	TRBV6-1	TRBJ1-1	-	TGTGCCAGCAGTGCCGGACAGGGGGCCCGAGCTTTCTTT	CASSAGQGARAFF
-	TRBV7-9	TRBJ2-1	-	TGTGCCAGCAGCTTCCACTCGGGGGGCCCTTACAATGAGCAGTTCTTC	CASSFHSGGPYNEQFF
TRBD2	TRBV10-2	TRBJ2-1	few	TGCGCCAGCAGCATGACTAGCGGGAGGGAGCAGTTCTTC	CASSMTSGREQFF
TRBD1	TRBV27	TRBJ1-5	-	TGTGCCGTTCCACCTCCGGGACAGGGGATGTGTCAGCCCCAGCATTTT	CAVPPPGQGMCQPQHF
-	TRBV18	TRBJ2-2	-	TGTGCCAGCTCACCTACAGGGGAGCTGTTTTTT	CASSPTGELFF
TRBD1	TRBV6-6	TRBJ1-5	few	TGTGCCAGCAGTCCTGACAGGGAACAGCCCCAGCATTTT	CASSPDREQPQHF
TRBD2	TRBV5-6	TRBJ2-7	few	TGTGCCAGCAGCGCGCCCGGGACTAGCGTCTACGAGCAGTACTTC	CASSAPGTSVYEQYF
-	TRBV5-5	TRBJ1-1	once	TGTGCCAGCAGCTTCGCGTGGAACACTGAAGCTTTCTTT	CASSFAWNTEAFF
TRBD2	TRBV12-5	TRBJ2-5	-	TGTGCTAGTGGTTCAAAGATAGCGGGGGGGTACGGGGAGACCCAGTACTTC	CASGSKIAGGYGETQYF
TRBD1	TRBV6-6	TRBJ1-5	-	TGTGCCAGCAAAGTACAGGGGGCAGGTCAGCCCCAGCATTTT	CASKVQGAGQPQHF
TRBD1	TRBV2	TRBJ1-2	many	TGTGCCAGTCACCGGGACAGTAACTATGGCTACACCTTC	CASHRDSNYGYTF
-	TRBV5-1	TRBJ1-2	-	TGCGCCAGCAGCCGTGGACTAGGGGACTATGGCTACACCTTC	CASSRGLGDYGYTF
-	TRBV18	TRBJ2-3	-	TGTGCCAGCTCACCAAATCCTATGGATACGCAGTATTTT	CASSPNPMDTQYF
TRBD2	TRBV27	TRBJ2-7	-	TGTGCCAGCAGCCGCGGGGGGGTTGGGGAGCAGTACTTC	CASSRGGVGEQYF
-	TRBV30	TRBJ1-4	-	TGTGCCTGGAGTCCTATACAGGGAGGGAATGAAAAACTGTTTTTT	CAWSPIQGGNEKLFF
-	TRBV6-6	TRBJ2-7	-	TGTGCCAGCAGTCCAGGGGATTACGAGCAGTACTTC	CASSPGDYEQYF
TRBD1	TRBV27	TRBJ1-2	-	TGTGCCAGCAGTCTACGGACAGGGAATGGCTACACCTTC	CASSLRTGNGYTF
-	TRBV2	TRBJ2-7	-	TGTGCCAGCAACTCCCGTGCCACCTCACGAGCCGAGCAGTACTTC	CASNSRATSRAEQYF
TRBD1	TRBV19	TRBJ1-1	many	TGTGCCAGTGGAGACAGGGCGAACACTGAAGCTTTCTTT	CASGDRANTEAFF
TRBD2	TRBV4-1	TRBJ2-7	-	TGTGCCAGCAGCCAAGGCGATAGCGGGAGCTACGAGCAGTACTTC	CASSQGDSGSYEQYF
TRBD1	TRBV7-9	TRBJ2-6	-	TGTGCCAGCAGGGCGGACAGGGGGCAGTCTGGGGCCAACGTCCTGACTTTC	CASRADRGQSGANVLTF
-	TRBV7-9	TRBJ1-1	-	TGTGCCAGCGCTGGACCCCAGGGCACTGAAGCTTTCTTT	CASAGPQGTEAFF
TRBD1	TRBV19	TRBJ1-1	-	TGTGCCAGTAGTCCCCGGGACAGGGGCGTTAGGACTGAAGCTTTCTTT	CASSPRDRGVRTEAFF
-	TRBV5-6	TRBJ2-7	medium-sized	TGTGCCAGCAGCTTCAACAGCTACGAGCAGTACTTC	CASSFNSYEQYF